Listed below are T cell receptor beta chains from one sample, sequenced in a study of T cells in Graves' hyperthyroidism and ophthalmopathy. MiXCR was run by TCRdb on the multiplex PCR reads, yielding one entry per CDR3 protein. In the table there are hundreds of thousands of distinct CDR3 sequences, 15% to 20% of which are singletons. Sequences were obtained from blood. The receptor set was obtained from a man aged 35-49 years with Graves' ophthalmopathy. Each CDR3 is given with its conserved first and last residue. A D gene is named only where the DNA matches it firmly. Where a row states a size, it is once, few, many or the class of an expanded clone; other rows omit it.

v_call	clone_size	d_call	j_call	cdr3_nt	cdr3_aa
TRBV5-1	-	-	TRBJ1-1	TGCGCCAGCAGCTCACTATTGGACACTGAAGCTTTCTTT	CASSSLLDTEAFF
TRBV2	many	TRBD2	TRBJ2-1	TGTGCCAGCAGGAGGACTAGCGGGAGTGGCGAGCAGTTCTTC	CASRRTSGSGEQFF
TRBV7-6	few	-	TRBJ2-7	TGTGCCAGCAGCTTACCCTACCCCAACGAGCAGTACTTC	CASSLPYPNEQYF
TRBV28	few	TRBD1	TRBJ2-3	TGTGCCAGCAGGTCCGGGACAGGCTACACAGATACGCAGTATTTT	CASRSGTGYTDTQYF
TRBV20-1	few	-	TRBJ1-3	TGCAGTGTGTCGGGGATTACTGGAAACACCATATATTTT	CSVSGITGNTIYF
TRBV7-9	many	TRBD1	TRBJ2-7	TGTGCCAGCACCCCGGGACAGGTCTACGAGCAGTACTTC	CASTPGQVYEQYF
TRBV7-8	-	-	TRBJ2-7	TGTGCCAGCAGCTTATGGTCTGCTTACGAGCAGTACTTC	CASSLWSAYEQYF
TRBV3-1	many	TRBD2	TRBJ2-1	TGTGCCAGCAGCCAAGTAGCGGGAGAAGGAAATGAGCAGTTCTTC	CASSQVAGEGNEQFF
TRBV6-5	few	-	TRBJ2-2	TGTGCCAGCAGTTACCATAACTCCCGTGCCACCGGGGAGCTGTTTTTT	CASSYHNSRATGELFF
TRBV27	few	TRBD1	TRBJ1-5	TGTGCCAGCAGTTTGGAGAGGGGGCCTTCGCAGCCCCAGCATTTT	CASSLERGPSQPQHF
TRBV2	many	-	TRBJ2-7	TGTGCCAGCAGTGGTGCGGGGCAGGGTTACGAGCAGTACTTC	CASSGAGQGYEQYF
TRBV6-5	few	-	TRBJ2-7	TGTGCCAGCAGTTACTCGGGGCGGGGTACCTACGAGCAGTACTTC	CASSYSGRGTYEQYF
TRBV11-2	many	-	TRBJ2-1	TGTGCCAGCAGCTTAGAAGGCCGATTGTCCCCCTACAATGAGCAGTTCTTC	CASSLEGRLSPYNEQFF
TRBV7-8	-	TRBD1	TRBJ2-2	TGTGCCAGCAGCTTAACAGGGGTTTCTGCCGGGGAGCTGTTTTTT	CASSLTGVSAGELFF
TRBV7-9	few	-	TRBJ2-3	TGTGCCAGCAGCCCAGTACCGGACTCCATAGGACCAGATACGCAGTATTTT	CASSPVPDSIGPDTQYF
TRBV4-1	-	TRBD2	TRBJ2-7	TGCGCCAGCAGCCAATCCCCCTGGGCGGGAGCCTACGAGCAGTACTTC	CASSQSPWAGAYEQYF
TRBV7-2	many	TRBD2	TRBJ2-3	TGTGCCAGCAGCTTTAGCGGGGGGGCAACAGATACGCAGTATTTT	CASSFSGGATDTQYF
TRBV4-2	-	TRBD2	TRBJ2-3	TGTGCCAGCAGCCCAGAGCGGGAAACAGATACGCAGTATTTT	CASSPERETDTQYF
TRBV6-1	many	-	TRBJ2-5	TGTGCCAGCAGCCCCGGGGGGCCAGGAGAGACCCAGTACTTC	CASSPGGPGETQYF
TRBV29-1	-	TRBD2	TRBJ2-7	TGCAGCCGCGCTCGCGGGGGGGCGGACGAGCAGTACTTC	CSRARGGADEQYF
TRBV15	-	TRBD1	TRBJ2-1	TGTGCCACCAGCAGAGGAGGGACAGGGGGTGGCAATGAGCAGTTCTTC	CATSRGGTGGGNEQFF
TRBV19	-	TRBD2	TRBJ2-1	TGTGCCAGTAGTAAACCCGGGACTAGCGGAAACAATGAGCAGTTCTTC	CASSKPGTSGNNEQFF
TRBV28	many	TRBD2	TRBJ2-7	TGTGCCACCCACAAACTAGCGGGAGCTTTTGGGCAGTACTTC	CATHKLAGAFGQYF
TRBV29-1	-	-	TRBJ2-7	TGCAGCGTTCTCAGGGGACTTAACGAGCAGTACTTC	CSVLRGLNEQYF
TRBV20-1	-	TRBD2	TRBJ2-3	TGCAGTGCTAGCGGGAGGGGGGCCGCGGTGCAGTATTTT	CSASGRGAAVQYF
TRBV4-3	many	-	TRBJ2-3	TGCGCCAGCAGCCAAGGTGGCCCGCGCGAGGGACCAGATACGCAGTATTTT	CASSQGGPREGPDTQYF
TRBV19	-	-	TRBJ2-7	TGTGCCATACTTATAGAGGGATACGAGCAGTACTTC	CAILIEGYEQYF
TRBV19	-	-	TRBJ1-1	TGTGCCAGTGTGGGCCGTTCAGGGAGTAACGCTGAAGCTTTCTTT	CASVGRSGSNAEAFF
TRBV6-1	-	TRBD1	TRBJ1-5	TGTGCCAGCAGTGAAGCCCCTACAGGGGGCTGGAGCAATCAGCCCCAGCATTTT	CASSEAPTGGWSNQPQHF
TRBV4-1	few	-	TRBJ2-3	TGCGCCAGCAGCCAAGGGCGGGCAGCAGATACGCAGTATTTT	CASSQGRAADTQYF
TRBV3-1	many	-	TRBJ1-1	TGTGCCAGCAGCCAAGCATTGAACACTGAAGCTTTCTTT	CASSQALNTEAFF
TRBV6-1	-	-	TRBJ1-5	TGTGCCAGCAGCCCCGGAGGACCAGAGCCCCAGCATTTT	CASSPGGPEPQHF
TRBV12-5	-	TRBD1	TRBJ1-1	TGTGCTAGTGGTTTGGTCCTGGGGTCAGAGGGGGCTTGGAACACTGAAGCTTTCTTT	CASGLVLGSEGAWNTEAFF
TRBV6-1	-	-	TRBJ2-1	TGTGCCAGCAGGCCACGTTCGGGAAAGCAGTTCTTC	CASRPRSGKQFF
TRBV30	many	-	TRBJ2-7	TGTGCCTGGAGCAGGGGCTCCTACGAGCAGTACTTC	CAWSRGSYEQYF
TRBV27	-	TRBD2	TRBJ2-3	TGTGCCAGCAGTTTGGGCGGGAGGGGCCTTTTCACAGATACGCAGTGTTTT	CASSLGGRGLFTDTQCF
TRBV4-1	few	-	TRBJ2-7	TGCGCCAGCAGCCCCGCCAAACGACCCCTCGCTACCGAGCAGTACTTC	CASSPAKRPLATEQYF
TRBV27	few	-	TRBJ1-2	TGTGCCAGCAGTTTATCGATCGGGAGGGTTTCCTATGGCTACACCTTC	CASSLSIGRVSYGYTF
TRBV27	few	-	TRBJ1-3	TGTACCAGCAGTCAGACCCCCGCGGGCTCTGGAAACACCATATATTTT	CTSSQTPAGSGNTIYF
TRBV18	few	-	TRBJ1-1	TGTGCCAGCTCCCCCAGTGGGGAAAAAGCTTTCTTT	CASSPSGEKAFF
TRBV18	many	-	TRBJ1-1	TGTGCCAGCTCACCGCTTGGGCAGGGGTTGGCCACTGAAGCTTTCTTT	CASSPLGQGLATEAFF
TRBV11-2	many	TRBD1	TRBJ2-2	TGTGCCAGCGGTTCAGGGGGAACACCGGGGACCGGGGAGCTGTTTTTT	CASGSGGTPGTGELFF
TRBV6-2/TRBV6-3	-	-	TRBJ2-4	TGTGCCAGCCTTCAAAGAGGGAGTACCAAAAACATTCAGTACTTC	CASLQRGSTKNIQYF